This T cell receptor (beta chain) was found in a study of blood T cells in healthy people across ages. Findings and caveats of the study: Comparison with aged donors showed that long-lived donors had more naive CD4+ cells and higher diversity.

Trimming removed 4 bases from V and 4 bases from J; junction bases left unmatched: 9. The germline gives CDR1 SGHTA, CDR2 FQGNSA. The length of the CDR3 is 16 residues. Concerning this clonotype itself: The antigen is unknown.

Primed by a sample-barcoded 5' primer and a J-beta primer mix, a second PCR proceeded for 7 to 11 cycles. TCRdb reanalysed the 5' RACE reads using MiXCR and keeps one entry per CDR3 protein. This sample has 800,000 or so distinct CDR3 sequences; around two thirds occur once, and the top ten carry about a quarter. This chain joins TRBV7-2 and TRBJ2-3; 9 positions match TRBD2. This TCR derives from a man aged 25 to 40 in good health. The sequenced sample was blood. The CDR3 sequence is CASSSDPSGVADTQYF. The CDR3 bases are TGTGCCAGCAGCTCGGACCCTAGCGGGGTAGCAGATACGCAGTATTTT.